The 7 T cell receptor beta chains below were found in one sample sequenced in a study of identical twins. TCRdb independently ran MiXCR on the 5' RACE reads; one entry per CDR3 protein. The profile covers 550,000 to 800,000 distinct CDR3 sequences, with around 7.4% appearing a single time and 1.6% taken by the ten largest. The same sample was also used in a study of yellow fever vaccine responses in identical twins.

The material sequenced was PBMCs. Receptors originate from a woman aged 18-29 years in good health.

This clonotype was seen repeatedly, ten times or more. The chain links TRBV12-3 or TRBV12-4 to TRBJ2-7, with D tentatively TRBD1 (5 bases). The length of the CDR3 is 16 residues. With 6 bases removed from V and 3 bases from J, the gap between germline ends came to 21 bases. CDR3 protein: CASSFIKGPRIYEQYF. As DNA, the CDR3 is TGTGCCAGCAGCTTCATCAAGGGGCCAAGGATCTACGAGCAGTACTTC.

The chain couples TRBV3-1 to TRBJ2-5, with unresolved D. Germline CDR1 and CDR2: LGHDT and YNNKEL (reference sequence). The CDR3 has 11 amino acids. Trimming took off 1 base at V and 10 bases at J, with 7 bases between the two ends. CDR3 amino acids: CASSQGQSQYF. Here the CDR3 DNA reads TGTGCCAGCAGCCAAGGCCAAAGCCAGTACTTC.

In this sample, this clonotype turned up many times. The chain joins TRBV12-3 or TRBV12-4 to TRBJ2-1; 11 nucleotides agree with TRBD2. Trimming took 4 bases from V and 9 from J; bases not matched to a gene: 8. The CDR3 runs 15 residues. The CDR3 reads CASSSRTSGYGEQFF. In DNA, the CDR3 is TGTGCCAGCAGTTCACGGACTAGCGGGTACGGTGAGCAGTTCTTC.

This clonotype has a handful of counts. V and J are TRBV6-4 and TRBJ2-2, with TRBD1 as a possible D gene (5 bases). Germline V gives CDR1 MRHNA, CDR2 SNTAGT. The CDR3 spans 15 residues. V lost 0 bases to trimming and J lost 6 bases, with 11 bases between them. In nucleotides, the CDR3 is TGTGCCAGCAGTGACTCTTACAGGAGTGCCGGGGAGCTGTTTTTT. This translates into CASSDSYRSAGELFF.

This clonotype showed up many times. J is TRBJ1-4 and V is TRBV4-1; no clear D gene. The V end was cut by 1 base, the J end by 8 bases, with 14 bases between. The V gene's germline CDR1 is MGHRA and CDR2 YSYEKL. The CDR3 has 15 amino acids. CDR3 bases: TGCGCCAGCAGCCAAGGGAACCGGGCGGGGGAAAAACTGTTTTTT. It codes for CASSQGNRAGEKLFF.

Many counts were recorded for this clonotype. J is TRBJ2-7 and V is TRBV10-3; D unresolved. The germline gives CDR1 ENHRY, CDR2 SYGVKD. CDR3 size: 12 residues. The V end lost 3 bases, the J end lost 6 bases, and 9 bases lay between the germline ends. CDR3 protein: CAISETGLEQYV. The CDR3 coding sequence is TGTGCCATCAGTGAAACGGGTCTCGAGCAGTACGTC.

The chain employs TRBV7-8 and TRBJ1-5; the match to TRBD1 covers 7 bases. The junction had 10 bases not matched to a gene; V was cut back by 7 bases and J by 7 bases. CDR3 length: 14 amino acids. The germline V gene has CDR1 SGHVS and CDR2 FQNEAQ. The CDR3 protein is CASTSRQGDQPQHF. In nucleotides, the CDR3 is TGTGCCAGCACCTCGAGACAGGGTGACCAGCCCCAGCATTTT.